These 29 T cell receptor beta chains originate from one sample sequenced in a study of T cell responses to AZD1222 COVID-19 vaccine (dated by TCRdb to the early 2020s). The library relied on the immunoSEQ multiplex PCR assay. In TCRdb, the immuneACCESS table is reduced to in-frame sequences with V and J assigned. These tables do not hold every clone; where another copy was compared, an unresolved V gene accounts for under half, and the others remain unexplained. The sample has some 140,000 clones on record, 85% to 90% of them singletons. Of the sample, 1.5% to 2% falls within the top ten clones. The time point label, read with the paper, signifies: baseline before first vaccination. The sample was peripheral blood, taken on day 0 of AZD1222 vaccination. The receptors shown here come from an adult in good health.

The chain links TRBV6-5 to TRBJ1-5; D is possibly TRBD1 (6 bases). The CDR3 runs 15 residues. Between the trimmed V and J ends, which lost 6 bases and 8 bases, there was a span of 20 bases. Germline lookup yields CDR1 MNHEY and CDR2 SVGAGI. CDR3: CASRFGAGAYEPQHF. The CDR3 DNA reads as TGTGCCAGCAGATTCGGTGCAGGGGCCTATGAGCCCCAGCATTTT.

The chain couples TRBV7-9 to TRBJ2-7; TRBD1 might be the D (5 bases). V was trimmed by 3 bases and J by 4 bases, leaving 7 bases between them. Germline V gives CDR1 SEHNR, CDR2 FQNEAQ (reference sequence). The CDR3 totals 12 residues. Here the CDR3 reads CASSLTEYEQYF. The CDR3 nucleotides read TGTGCCAGCAGCTTGACAGAATACGAGCAGTACTTC. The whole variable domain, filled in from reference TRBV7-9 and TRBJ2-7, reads DTGVSQNPRHKITKRGQNVTFRCDPISEHNRLYWYRQTLGQGPEFLTYFQNEAQLEKSRLLSDRFSAERPKGSFSTLEIQRTEQGDSAMYLCASSLTEYEQYFGPGTRLTVT.

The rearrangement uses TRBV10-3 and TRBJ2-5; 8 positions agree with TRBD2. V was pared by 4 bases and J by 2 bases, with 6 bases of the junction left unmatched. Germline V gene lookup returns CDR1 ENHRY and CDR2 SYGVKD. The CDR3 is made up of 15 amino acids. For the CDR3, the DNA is TGTGCCATCAGTGTGTCGGGGGGGCGGCAAGAGACCCAGTACTTC. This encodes CAISVSGGRQETQYF.

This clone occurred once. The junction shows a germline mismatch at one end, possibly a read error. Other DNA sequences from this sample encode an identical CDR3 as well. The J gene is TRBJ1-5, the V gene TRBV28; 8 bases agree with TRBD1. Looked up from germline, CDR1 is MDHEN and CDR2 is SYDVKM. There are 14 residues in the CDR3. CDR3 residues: CASRDPGQDQPQHF. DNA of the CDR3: TGTGCTAGCAGAGACCCGGGACAGGACCAGCCCCAGCATTTT.

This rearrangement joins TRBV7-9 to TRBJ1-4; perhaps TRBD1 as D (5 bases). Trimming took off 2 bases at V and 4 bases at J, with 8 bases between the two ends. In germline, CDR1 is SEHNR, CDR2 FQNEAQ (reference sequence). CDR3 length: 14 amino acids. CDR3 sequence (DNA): TGTGCCAGCAGCTTAAGACAGAATAATGAAAAACTGTTTTTT. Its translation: CASSLRQNNEKLFF.

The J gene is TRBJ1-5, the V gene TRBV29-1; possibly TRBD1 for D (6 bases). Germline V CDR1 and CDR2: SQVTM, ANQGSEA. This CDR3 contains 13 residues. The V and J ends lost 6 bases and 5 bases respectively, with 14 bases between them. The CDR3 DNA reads TGCAGCGTCGCCGGACAGTATGATCAGCCCCAGCATTTT. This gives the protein CSVAGQYDQPQHF.

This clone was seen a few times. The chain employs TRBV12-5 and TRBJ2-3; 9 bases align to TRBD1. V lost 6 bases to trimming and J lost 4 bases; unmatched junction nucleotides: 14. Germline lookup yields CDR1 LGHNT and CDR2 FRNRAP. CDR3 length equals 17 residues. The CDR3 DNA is TGTGCTAGTGGACCCCCCGAACCGGGACAGGGTCCAGATACGCAGTATTTT. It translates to CASGPPEPGQGPDTQYF.

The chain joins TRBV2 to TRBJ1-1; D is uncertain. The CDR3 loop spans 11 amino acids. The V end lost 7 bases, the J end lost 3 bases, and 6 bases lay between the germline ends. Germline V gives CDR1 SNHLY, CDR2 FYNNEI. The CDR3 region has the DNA TGTGCCAGCACGCATCACACTGAAGCTTTCTTT. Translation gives CASTHHTEAFF.

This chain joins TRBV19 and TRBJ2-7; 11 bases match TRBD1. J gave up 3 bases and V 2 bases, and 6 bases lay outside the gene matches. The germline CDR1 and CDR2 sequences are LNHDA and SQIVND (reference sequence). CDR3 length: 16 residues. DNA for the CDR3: TGTGCCAGTAGTATATCTTCCGGGACAGGGGGCTACGAGCAGTACTTC. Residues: CASSISSGTGGYEQYF.

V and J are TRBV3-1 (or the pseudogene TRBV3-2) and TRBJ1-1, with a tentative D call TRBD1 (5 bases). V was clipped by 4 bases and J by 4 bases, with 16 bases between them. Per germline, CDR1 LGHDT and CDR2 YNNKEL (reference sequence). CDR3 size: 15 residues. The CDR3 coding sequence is TGTGCCAGCAGCCGGAGCGACAGACTCATCACTGAAGCTTTCTTT. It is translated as CASSRSDRLITEAFF.

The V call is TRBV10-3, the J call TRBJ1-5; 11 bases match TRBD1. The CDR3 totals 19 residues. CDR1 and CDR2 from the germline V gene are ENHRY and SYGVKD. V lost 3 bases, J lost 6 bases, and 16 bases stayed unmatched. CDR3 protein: CAISDRDRGSLLSGQPQHF. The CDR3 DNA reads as TGTGCCATCAGTGACCGGGACAGGGGGTCCCTTCTCTCGGGTCAGCCCCAGCATTTT.

As DNA, the CDR3 is TGTGCCAGCAGCCCAATTGGGACTACTTTCTACGAGCAGTACTTC. Translated, it gives CASSPIGTTFYEQYF. The V gene is TRBV13, the J gene TRBJ2-7, with 7 positions matching TRBD2. This CDR3 contains 15 residues. The trim removed 5 bases at V and 3 bases at J, leaving 10 bases unmatched. Germline V gene lookup returns CDR1 PRHDT and CDR2 FYEKMQ (reference sequence). Full variable domain (rest looked up from reference TRBV13 and TRBJ2-7): AAGVIQSPRHLIKEKRETATLKCYPIPRHDTVYWYQQGPGQDPQFLISFYEKMQSDKGSIPDRFSAQQFSDYHSELNMSSLELGDSALYFCASSPIGTTFYEQYFGPGTRLTVT.

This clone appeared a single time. CDR3 bases: TGCAGCGCCCCGGGACAGGGGAACACTGAAGCTTTCTTT. It specifies CSAPGQGNTEAFF. This sequence joins TRBV29-1 and TRBJ1-1, with 9 bases aligning to TRBD1. This CDR3 contains 13 residues. Germline CDR1 is SQVTM and CDR2 is ANQGSEA. With V trimmed by 7 bases and J by 1 base, 4 bases remained unmatched.

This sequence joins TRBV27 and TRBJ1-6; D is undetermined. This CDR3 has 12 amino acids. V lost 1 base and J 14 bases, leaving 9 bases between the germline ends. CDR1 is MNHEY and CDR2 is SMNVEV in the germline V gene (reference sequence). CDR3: CASSLLGETLHF. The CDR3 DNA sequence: TGTGCCAGCAGTTTATTGGGCGAAACCCTCCACTTT.

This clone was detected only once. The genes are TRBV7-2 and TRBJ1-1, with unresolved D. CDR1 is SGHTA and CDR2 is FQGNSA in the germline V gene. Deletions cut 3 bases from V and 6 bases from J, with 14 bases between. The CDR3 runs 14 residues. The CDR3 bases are TGTGCCAGCAGCTTTGATCTAGGGCGCGCTGAAGCTTTCTTT. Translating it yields CASSFDLGRAEAFF.

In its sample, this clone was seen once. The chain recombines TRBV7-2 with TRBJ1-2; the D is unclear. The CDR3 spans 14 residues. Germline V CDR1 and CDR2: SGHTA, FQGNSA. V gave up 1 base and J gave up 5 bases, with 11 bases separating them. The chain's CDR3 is CASSLGGSGYGYTF. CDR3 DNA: TGTGCCAGCAGCTTAGGAGGGTCCGGGTATGGCTACACCTTC. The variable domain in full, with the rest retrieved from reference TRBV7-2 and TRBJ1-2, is GAGVSQSPSNKVTEKGKDVELRCDPISGHTALYWYRQSLGQGLEFLIYFQGNSAPDKSGLPSDRFSAERTGGSVSTLTIQRTQQEDSAVYLCASSLGGSGYGYTFGSGTRLTVV.

Here the CDR3 DNA reads TGTGCCAGCAGGAACCCAGGGATCGTCACTGAAGCTTTCTTT. This codes for CASRNPGIVTEAFF. The chain employs TRBV6-5 and TRBJ1-1; TRBD1 might be the D (5 bases). The CDR3 loop spans 14 amino acids. The ends were cut back, 6 bases at V and 4 bases at J, with 15 bases in the middle. Germline loops: CDR1 MNHEY, CDR2 SVGAGI.

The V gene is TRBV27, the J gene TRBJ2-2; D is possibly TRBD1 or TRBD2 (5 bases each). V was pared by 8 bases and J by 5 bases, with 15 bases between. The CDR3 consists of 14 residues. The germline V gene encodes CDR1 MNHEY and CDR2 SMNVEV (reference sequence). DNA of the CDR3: TGTGCCAGCGGGACCCCCCCTAAGACCGGGGAGCTGTTTTTT. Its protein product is CASGTPPKTGELFF.

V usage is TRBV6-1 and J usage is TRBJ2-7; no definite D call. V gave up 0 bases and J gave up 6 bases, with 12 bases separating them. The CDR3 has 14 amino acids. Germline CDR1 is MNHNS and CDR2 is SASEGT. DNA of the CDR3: TGTGCCAGCAGTGAAGCATCGGTCCCAGGCGAGCAGTACTTC. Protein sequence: CASSEASVPGEQYF.

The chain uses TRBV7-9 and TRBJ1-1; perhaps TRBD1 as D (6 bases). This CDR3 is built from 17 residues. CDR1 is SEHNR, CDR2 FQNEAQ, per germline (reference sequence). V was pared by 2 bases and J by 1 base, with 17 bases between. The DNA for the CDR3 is TGTGCCAGCAGCTTAATTCAGGGGTTGTCGGCGAACACTGAAGCTTTCTTT. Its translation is CASSLIQGLSANTEAFF.

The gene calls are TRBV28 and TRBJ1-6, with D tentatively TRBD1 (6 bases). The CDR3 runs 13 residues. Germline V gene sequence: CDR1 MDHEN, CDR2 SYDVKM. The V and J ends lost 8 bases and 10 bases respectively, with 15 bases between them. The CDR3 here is CASARAGVSPLHF. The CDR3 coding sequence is TGTGCCAGCGCGAGGGCAGGGGTCTCACCCCTCCACTTT. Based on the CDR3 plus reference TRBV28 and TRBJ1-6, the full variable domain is DVKVTQSSRYLVKRTGEKVFLECVQDMDHENMFWYRQDPGLGLRLIYFSYDVKMKEKGDIPEGYSVSREKKERFSLILESASTNQTSMYLCASARAGVSPLHFGNGTRLTVT.

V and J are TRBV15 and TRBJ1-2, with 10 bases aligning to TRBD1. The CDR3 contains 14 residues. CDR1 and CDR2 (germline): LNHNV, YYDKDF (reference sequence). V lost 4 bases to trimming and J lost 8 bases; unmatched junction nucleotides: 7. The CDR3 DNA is TGTGCCACCAGCACCAGGACAGGGGGTGAAGGCTACACCTTC. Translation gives CATSTRTGGEGYTF. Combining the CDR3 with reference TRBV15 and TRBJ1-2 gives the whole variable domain DAMVIQNPRYQVTQFGKPVTLSCSQTLNHNVMYWYQQKSSQAPKLLFHYYDKDFNNEADTPDNFQSRRPNTSFCFLDIRSPGLGDTAMYLCATSTRTGGEGYTFGSGTRLTVV.

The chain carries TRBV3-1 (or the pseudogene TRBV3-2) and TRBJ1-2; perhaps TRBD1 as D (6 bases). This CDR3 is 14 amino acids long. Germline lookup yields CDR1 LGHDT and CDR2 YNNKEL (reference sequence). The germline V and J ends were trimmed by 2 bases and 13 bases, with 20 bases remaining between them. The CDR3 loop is CASSQSTGPVGLTF. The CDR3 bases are TGTGCCAGCAGCCAATCGACAGGTCCTGTGGGTCTCACCTTC.

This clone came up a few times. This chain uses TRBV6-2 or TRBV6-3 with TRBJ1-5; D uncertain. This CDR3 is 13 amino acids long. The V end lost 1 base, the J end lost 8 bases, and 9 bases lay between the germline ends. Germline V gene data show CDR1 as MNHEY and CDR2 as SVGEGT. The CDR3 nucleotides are TGTGCCAGCAGTTACTACCAGAAAGAGCCCCAGCATTTT. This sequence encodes CASSYYQKEPQHF.

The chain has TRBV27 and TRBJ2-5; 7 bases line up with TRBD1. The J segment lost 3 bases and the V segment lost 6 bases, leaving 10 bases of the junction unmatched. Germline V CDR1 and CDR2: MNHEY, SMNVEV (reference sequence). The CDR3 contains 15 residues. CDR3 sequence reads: CASSDTGTAKETQYF. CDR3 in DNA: TGTGCCAGCAGCGACACCGGGACAGCGAAAGAGACCCAGTACTTC.

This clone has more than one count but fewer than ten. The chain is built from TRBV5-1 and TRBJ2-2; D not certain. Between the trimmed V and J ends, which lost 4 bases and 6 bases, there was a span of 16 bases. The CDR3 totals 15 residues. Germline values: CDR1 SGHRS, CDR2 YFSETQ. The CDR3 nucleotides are TGCGCCAGCAGCGAGAAGGTAGAGAAGTCCGGGGAGCTGTTTTTT. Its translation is CASSEKVEKSGELFF.

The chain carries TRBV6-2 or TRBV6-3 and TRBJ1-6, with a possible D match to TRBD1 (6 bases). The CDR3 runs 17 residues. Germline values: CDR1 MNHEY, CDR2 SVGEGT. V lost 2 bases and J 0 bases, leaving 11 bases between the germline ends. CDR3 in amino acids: CASSYGGLSSYNSPLHF. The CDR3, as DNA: TGTGCCAGCAGTTACGGGGGGCTAAGCTCCTATAATTCACCCCTCCACTTT.

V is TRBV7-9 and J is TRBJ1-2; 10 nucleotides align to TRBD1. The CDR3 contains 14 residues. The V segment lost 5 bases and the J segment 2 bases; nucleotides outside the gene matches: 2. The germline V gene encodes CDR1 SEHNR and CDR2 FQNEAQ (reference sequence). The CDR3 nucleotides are TGTGCCAGCAGCGGGGACAGGGGCAACTATGGCTACACCTTC. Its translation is CASSGDRGNYGYTF.

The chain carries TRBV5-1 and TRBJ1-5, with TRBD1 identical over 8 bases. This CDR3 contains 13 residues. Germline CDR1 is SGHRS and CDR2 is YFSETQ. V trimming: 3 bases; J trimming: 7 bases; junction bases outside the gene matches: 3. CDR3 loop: CASSSGQGQPQHF. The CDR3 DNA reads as TGCGCCAGCAGCTCAGGACAGGGCCAGCCCCAGCATTTT.